The clone carrying this T cell receptor (beta chain) was found a few times. Its specificity is unknown. The sample comes from a study of CD8+ T cells in alopecia areata. Study at large: Tofacitinib was taken orally by treated patients, and the dose was 5 to 10 mg twice daily. Patients remained on tofacitinib for 6 to 18 months and then went 6 months without it.

Whole-study results and caveats: Normal skin's resident alphabeta T cells are sequenced alongside lesional scalp T cells.

cDNA prepared by RNA extraction and subsequent reverse transcription served as the template for sequencing. The protocol was immunoSEQ multiplex PCR, while the TCRdb copy is restricted to in-frame clones and leaves out a portion. The table lists about 180,000 clones, roughly 60% of them singletons. The receptor comes from a human donor with alopecia areata. The material sequenced was CD4+ T cells sorted from blood, taken at week 0.

The CDR3, as DNA: TGTGCCAGCAGCTTAGGGACAGGGAATGGCTACACCTTC. It yields the protein CASSLGTGNGYTF. The rearrangement joins TRBV5-5 to TRBJ1-2; 9 nucleotides align to TRBD1. Germline loops: CDR1 SGHKS, CDR2 YYEKEE (reference sequence). The V gene end was trimmed by 2 bases and the J gene end by 6 bases; junction bases not matched to a gene: 2. The CDR3 runs 13 residues.